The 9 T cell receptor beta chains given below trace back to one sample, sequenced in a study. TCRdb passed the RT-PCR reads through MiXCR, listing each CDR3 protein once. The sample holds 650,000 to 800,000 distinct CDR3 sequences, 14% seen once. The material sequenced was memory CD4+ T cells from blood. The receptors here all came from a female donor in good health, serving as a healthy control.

The CDR3 DNA reads as TGCAGTGCTGGACCGCTCGAGGCTGGCTACACCTTC. The encoded protein is CSAGPLEAGYTF. V is TRBV20-1 and J is TRBJ1-2; D gene uncertain. CDR1 and CDR2 (germline): DFQATT, SNEGSKA (reference sequence). CDR3 size: 12 residues. Trimming cost V 5 bases and J 7 bases, with 14 bases left between them.

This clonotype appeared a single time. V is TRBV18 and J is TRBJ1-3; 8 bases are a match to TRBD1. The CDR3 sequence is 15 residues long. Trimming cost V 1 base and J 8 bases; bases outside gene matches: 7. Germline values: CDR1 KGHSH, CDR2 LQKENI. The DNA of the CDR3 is TGTGCCAGCTCACCACGTCCGGACAGGGAGGACACCATATATTTT. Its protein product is CASSPRPDREDTIYF.

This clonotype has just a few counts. CDR3 bases: TGTGCCAGCAGCCACAGACCACTACAGAACACTGAAGCTTTCTTT. Translating it yields CASSHRPLQNTEAFF. The V gene is TRBV7-9, the J gene TRBJ1-1; no definite D call. Germline V lookup: CDR1 SEHNR, CDR2 FQNEAQ (reference sequence). The germline V and J ends were trimmed by 5 bases and 1 base, with 14 bases remaining between them. This CDR3 is 15 amino acids long. Full variable domain (remainder filled in from reference TRBV7-9 and TRBJ1-1): DTGVSQNPRHKITKRGQNVTFRCDPISEHNRLYWYRQTLGQGPEFLTYFQNEAQLEKSRLLSDRFSAERPKGSFSTLEIQRTEQGDSAMYLCASSHRPLQNTEAFFGQGTRLTVV.

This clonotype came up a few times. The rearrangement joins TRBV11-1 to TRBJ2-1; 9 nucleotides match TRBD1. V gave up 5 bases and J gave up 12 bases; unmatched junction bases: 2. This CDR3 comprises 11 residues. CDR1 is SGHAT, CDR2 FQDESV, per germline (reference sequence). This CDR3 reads CASSMDRGQFF. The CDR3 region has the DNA TGTGCCAGCAGCATGGACAGGGGGCAGTTCTTC.

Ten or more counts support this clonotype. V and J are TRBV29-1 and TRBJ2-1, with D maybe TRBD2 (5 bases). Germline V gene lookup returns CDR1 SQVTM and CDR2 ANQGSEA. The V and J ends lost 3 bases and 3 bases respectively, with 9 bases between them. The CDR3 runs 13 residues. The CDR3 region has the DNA TGCAGCGTTGAGTCTAGCAGCTACAATGAGCAGTTCTTC. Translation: CSVESSSYNEQFF.

This CDR3 is CASSLGDPGRKNSPLHF. CDR3 DNA sequence: TGTGCCAGCAGCTTAGGGGACCCGGGGCGGAAAAATTCACCCCTCCACTTT. The V and J genes are TRBV5-4 and TRBJ1-6; weak D call: TRBD1 (5 bases). Germline-derived CDR1 and CDR2 are SGHNT and YYREEE (reference sequence). The germline V and J ends were trimmed by 2 bases and 7 bases, with 19 bases remaining between them. The CDR3 is made up of 17 amino acids.

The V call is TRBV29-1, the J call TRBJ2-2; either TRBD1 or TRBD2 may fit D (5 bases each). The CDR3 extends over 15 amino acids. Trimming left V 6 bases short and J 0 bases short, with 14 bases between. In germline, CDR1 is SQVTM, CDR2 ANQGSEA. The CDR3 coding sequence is TGCAGCGTCGCAAAGGGGACGTCGAACACCGGGGAGCTGTTTTTT. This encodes CSVAKGTSNTGELFF.

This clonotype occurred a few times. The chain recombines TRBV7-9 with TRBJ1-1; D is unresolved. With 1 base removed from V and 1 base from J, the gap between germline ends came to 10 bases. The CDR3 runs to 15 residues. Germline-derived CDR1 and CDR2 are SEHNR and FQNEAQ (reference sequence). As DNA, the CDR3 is TGTGCCAGCAGCTTAGGTACAGTTGAGAACACTGAAGCTTTCTTT. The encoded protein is CASSLGTVENTEAFF.

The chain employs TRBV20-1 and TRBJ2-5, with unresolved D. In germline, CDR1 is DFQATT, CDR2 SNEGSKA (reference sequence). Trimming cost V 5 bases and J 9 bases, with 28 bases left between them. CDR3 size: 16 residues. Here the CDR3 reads CSAPASPGSARLAQYF. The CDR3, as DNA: TGCAGTGCTCCTGCAAGTCCGGGCAGCGCCAGGTTGGCCCAGTACTTC.